This section outlines one T cell receptor beta chain sequence together with its context. These data belong to a study of untreated major depressive disorder. Per germline, CDR1 SGHNT and CDR2 YYREEE (reference sequence). The CDR3 is made up of 16 amino acids. Trimming took 3 bases from V and 6 from J, leaving 21 bases between them. Blood, about 30 ml, was drawn into EDTA tubes. From thawed PBMCs, CD4+ T cells were purified by negative selection. Here immunoSEQ multiplex PCR was the method, and the copy in TCRdb shows in-frame clones only, minus some. The table shows about 20,000 clones, with around 87% occurring only once.

What was sequenced was CD4+ T cells from PBMCs. This sequence originates from a young woman in good health. The gene calls are TRBV5-4 and TRBJ2-5; TRBD1 or TRBD2 may be the D gene (6 bases each). The CDR3 DNA reads as TGTGCCAGCAGCTCCACGGGGGCAGGAGATAGGAAGACCCAGTACTTC. Translated: CASSSTGAGDRKTQYF. Full variable domain (outside the CDR3, taken from reference TRBV5-4 and TRBJ2-5): ETGVTQSPTHLIKTRGQQVTLRCSSQSGHNTVSWYQQALGQGPQFIFQYYREEENGRGNFPPRFSGLQFPNYSSELNVNALELDDSALYLCASSSTGAGDRKTQYFGPGTRLLVL.